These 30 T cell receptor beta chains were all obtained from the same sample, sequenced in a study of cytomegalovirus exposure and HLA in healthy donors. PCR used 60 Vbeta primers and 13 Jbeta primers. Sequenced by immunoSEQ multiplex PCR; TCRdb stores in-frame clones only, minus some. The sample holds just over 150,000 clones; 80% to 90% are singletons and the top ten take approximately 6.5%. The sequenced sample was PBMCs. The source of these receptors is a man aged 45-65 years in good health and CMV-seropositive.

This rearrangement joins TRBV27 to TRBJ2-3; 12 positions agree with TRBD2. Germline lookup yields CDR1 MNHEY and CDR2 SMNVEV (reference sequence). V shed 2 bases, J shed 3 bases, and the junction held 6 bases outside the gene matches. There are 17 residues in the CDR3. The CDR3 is CASSLLLAGGSTDTQYF. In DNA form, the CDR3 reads TGTGCCAGCAGTTTACTTCTAGCGGGGGGGTCTACAGATACGCAGTATTTT.

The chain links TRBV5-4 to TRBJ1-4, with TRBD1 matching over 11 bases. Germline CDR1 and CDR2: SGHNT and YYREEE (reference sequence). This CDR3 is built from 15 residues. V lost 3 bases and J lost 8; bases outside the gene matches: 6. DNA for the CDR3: TGTGCCAGCAGCTCGCGGACAGGGGGCGACGAAAAACTGTTTTTT. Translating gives CASSSRTGGDEKLFF.

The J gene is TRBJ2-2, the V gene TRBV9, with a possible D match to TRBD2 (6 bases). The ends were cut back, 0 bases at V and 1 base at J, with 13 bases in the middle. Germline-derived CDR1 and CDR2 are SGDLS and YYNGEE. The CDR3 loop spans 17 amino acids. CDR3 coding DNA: TGTGCCAGCAGCGTAGTCTCTCCAGCGGGGAACACCGGGGAGCTGTTTTTT. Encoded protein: CASSVVSPAGNTGELFF. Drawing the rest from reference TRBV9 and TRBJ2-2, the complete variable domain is DSGVTQTPKHLITATGQRVTLRCSPRSGDLSVYWYQQSLDQGLQFLIQYYNGEERAKGNILERFSAQQFPDLHSELNLSSLELGDSALYFCASSVVSPAGNTGELFFGEGSRLTVL.

The CDR3 loop reads CASSYTSGGHQPQHF. For the CDR3, the DNA is TGTGCCAGCAGTTACACGTCAGGGGGACATCAGCCCCAGCATTTT. The rearrangement links TRBV6-5 to TRBJ1-5; the match to TRBD1 covers 7 bases. The V gene end was trimmed by 2 bases and the J gene end by 5 bases; junction bases not matched to a gene: 6. This CDR3 is 15 amino acids long. Per germline, CDR1 MNHEY and CDR2 SVGAGI.

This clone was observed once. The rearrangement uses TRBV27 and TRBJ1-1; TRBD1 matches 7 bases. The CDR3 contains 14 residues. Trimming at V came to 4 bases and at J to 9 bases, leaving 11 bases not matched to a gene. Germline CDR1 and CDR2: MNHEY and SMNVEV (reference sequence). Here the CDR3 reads CASSSARQGNKAFF. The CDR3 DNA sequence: TGTGCCAGCAGTTCCGCCCGACAGGGCAACAAAGCTTTCTTT.

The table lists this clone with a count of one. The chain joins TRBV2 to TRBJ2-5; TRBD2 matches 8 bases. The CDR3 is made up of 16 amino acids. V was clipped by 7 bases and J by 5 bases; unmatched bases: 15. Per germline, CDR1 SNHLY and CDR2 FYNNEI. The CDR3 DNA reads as TGTGCCAGCAAGAGGTCAACGGGAGGGCCGGGGGAGACCCAGTACTTC. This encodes CASKRSTGGPGETQYF.

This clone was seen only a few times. Here the CDR3 DNA reads TGTGCCAGTAGTACTTACAGGGTCACTGGGGCCAACGTCCTGACTTTC. Translation: CASSTYRVTGANVLTF. The chain recombines TRBV19 with TRBJ2-6; the D gene is possibly TRBD1 (6 bases). The V and J ends lost 4 bases and 2 bases respectively, with 12 bases between them. The CDR3 loop spans 16 amino acids. Germline CDR1 reads LNHDA; CDR2 reads SQIVND (reference sequence).

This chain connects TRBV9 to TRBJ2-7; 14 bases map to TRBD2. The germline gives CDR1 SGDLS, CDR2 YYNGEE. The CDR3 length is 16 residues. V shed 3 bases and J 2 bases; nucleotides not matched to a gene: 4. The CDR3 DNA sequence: TGTGCCAGCAGCGGGACTAGCGGGGGGATCCCCTACGAGCAGTACTTC. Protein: CASSGTSGGIPYEQYF.

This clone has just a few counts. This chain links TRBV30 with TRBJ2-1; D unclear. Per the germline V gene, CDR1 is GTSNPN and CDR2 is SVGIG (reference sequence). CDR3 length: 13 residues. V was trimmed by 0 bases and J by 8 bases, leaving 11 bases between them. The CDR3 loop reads CAWSVMARDEQFF. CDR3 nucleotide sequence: TGTGCCTGGAGTGTAATGGCCCGGGATGAGCAGTTCTTC.

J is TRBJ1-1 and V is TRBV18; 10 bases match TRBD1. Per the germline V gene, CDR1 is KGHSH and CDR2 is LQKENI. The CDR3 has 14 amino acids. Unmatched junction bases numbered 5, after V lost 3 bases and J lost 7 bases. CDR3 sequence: CASSPGTGAIEAFF. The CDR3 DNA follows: TGTGCCAGCTCACCCGGGACAGGGGCAATTGAAGCTTTCTTT.

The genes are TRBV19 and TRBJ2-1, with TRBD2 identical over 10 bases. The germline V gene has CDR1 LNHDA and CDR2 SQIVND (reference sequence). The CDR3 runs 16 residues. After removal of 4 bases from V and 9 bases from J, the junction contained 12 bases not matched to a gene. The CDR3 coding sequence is TGTGCCAGTAGTACCCGGACTAGCGGCCTCCTAGGTGAGCAGTTCTTC. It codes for CASSTRTSGLLGEQFF.

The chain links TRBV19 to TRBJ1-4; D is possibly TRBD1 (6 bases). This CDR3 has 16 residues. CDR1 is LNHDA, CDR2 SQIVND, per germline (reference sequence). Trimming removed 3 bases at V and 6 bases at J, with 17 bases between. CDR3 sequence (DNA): TGTGCCAGTAGTATTATGGCAGGGGCTTTCGATGAAAAACTGTTTTTT. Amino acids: CASSIMAGAFDEKLFF. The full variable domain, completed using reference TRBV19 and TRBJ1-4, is DGGITQSPKYLFRKEGQNVTLSCEQNLNHDAMYWYRQDPGQGLRLIYYSQIVNDFQKGDIAEGYSVSREKKESFPLTVTSAQKNPTAFYLCASSIMAGAFDEKLFFGSGTQLSVL.

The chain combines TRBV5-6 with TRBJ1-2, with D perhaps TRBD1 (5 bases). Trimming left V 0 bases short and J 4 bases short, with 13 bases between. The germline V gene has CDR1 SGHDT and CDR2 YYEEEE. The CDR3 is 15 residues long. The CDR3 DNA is TGTGCCAGCAGCTTGGTAGCAGGGCTGCGCTATGGCTACACCTTC. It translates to CASSLVAGLRYGYTF.

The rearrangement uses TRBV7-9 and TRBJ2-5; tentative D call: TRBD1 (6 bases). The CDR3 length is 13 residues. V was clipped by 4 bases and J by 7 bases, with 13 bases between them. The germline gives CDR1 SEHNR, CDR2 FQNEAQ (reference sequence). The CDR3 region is CASSSPGERTQYF. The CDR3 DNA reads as TGTGCCAGCAGCTCCCCAGGGGAGAGGACCCAGTACTTC.

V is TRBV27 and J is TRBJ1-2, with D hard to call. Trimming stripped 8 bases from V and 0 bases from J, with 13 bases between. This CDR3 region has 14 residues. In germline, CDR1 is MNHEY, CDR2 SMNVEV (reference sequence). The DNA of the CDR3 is TGTGCCAGCCGACGTGGAGGAGCTAACTATGGCTACACCTTC. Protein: CASRRGGANYGYTF.

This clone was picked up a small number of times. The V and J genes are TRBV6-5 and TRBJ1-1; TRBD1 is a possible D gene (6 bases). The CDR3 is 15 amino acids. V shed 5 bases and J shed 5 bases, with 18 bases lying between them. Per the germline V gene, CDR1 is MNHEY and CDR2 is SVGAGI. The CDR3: CASSTYSGVWTEAFF. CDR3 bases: TGTGCCAGCAGTACTTACTCAGGGGTATGGACTGAAGCTTTCTTT.

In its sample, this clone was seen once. This CDR3 reads CASSFNNWDREGYTF. The CDR3, as DNA: TGCGCCAGCAGCTTCAATAACTGGGACAGGGAAGGCTACACCTTC. The rearrangement links TRBV5-1 to TRBJ1-2; 9 bases line up with TRBD1. Germline loops: CDR1 SGHRS, CDR2 YFSETQ. The CDR3 has 15 residues. J lost 8 bases, V lost 2 bases, and 10 bases had no gene match.

The CDR3 spells CASSPTGGSYNEQFF. The CDR3 nucleotides are TGTGCCAGCAGCCCGACAGGGGGCTCCTACAATGAGCAGTTCTTC. This sequence joins TRBV5-8 and TRBJ2-1; the match to TRBD1 covers 9 bases. CDR3 length: 15 amino acids. Germline V CDR1 and CDR2: SGHTS, YDEGEE. With V trimmed by 4 bases and J by 0 bases, 2 bases remained unmatched. Full variable domain (outside the CDR3, taken from reference TRBV5-8 and TRBJ2-1): EAGVTQSPTHLIKTRGQQATLRCSPISGHTSVYWYQQALGLGLQFLLWYDEGEERNRGNFPPRFSGRQFPNYSSELNVNALELEDSALYLCASSPTGGSYNEQFFGPGTRLTVL.

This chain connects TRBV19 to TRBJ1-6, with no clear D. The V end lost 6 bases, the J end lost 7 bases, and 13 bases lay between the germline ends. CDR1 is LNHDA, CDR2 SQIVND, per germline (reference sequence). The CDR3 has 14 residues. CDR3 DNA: TGTGCCAGTAGGGTACAGATCCCGAATTCACCCCTCCACTTT. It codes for CASRVQIPNSPLHF.

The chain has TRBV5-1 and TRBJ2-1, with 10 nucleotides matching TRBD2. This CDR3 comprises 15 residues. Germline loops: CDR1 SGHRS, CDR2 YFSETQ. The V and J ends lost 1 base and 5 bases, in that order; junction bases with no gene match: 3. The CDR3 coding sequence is TGCGCCAGCAGCTTGAGAACTAGCGGGAACAATGAGCAGTTCTTC. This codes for CASSLRTSGNNEQFF.

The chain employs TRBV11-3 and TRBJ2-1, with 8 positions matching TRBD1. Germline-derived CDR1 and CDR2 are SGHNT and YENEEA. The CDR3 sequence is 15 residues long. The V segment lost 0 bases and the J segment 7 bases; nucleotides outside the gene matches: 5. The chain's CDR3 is CASSLDRGPENEQFF. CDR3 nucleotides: TGTGCCAGCAGCTTAGACAGGGGGCCGGAAAATGAGCAGTTCTTC.

This CDR3 reads CASSRTGYEQYV. CDR3 nucleotides: TGTGCCAGCAGCAGGACAGGGTACGAGCAGTACGTC. The chain couples TRBV5-6 to TRBJ2-7; 8 nucleotides line up with TRBD1. The J segment lost 4 bases and the V segment lost 4 bases, leaving 1 base of the junction unmatched. Germline-derived CDR1 and CDR2 are SGHDT and YYEEEE. The CDR3 is 12 residues long.

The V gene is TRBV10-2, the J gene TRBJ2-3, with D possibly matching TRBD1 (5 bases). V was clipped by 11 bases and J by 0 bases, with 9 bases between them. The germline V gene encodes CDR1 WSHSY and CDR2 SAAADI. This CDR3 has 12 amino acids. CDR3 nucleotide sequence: TGCGCCTCACAGGACAGCACAGATACGCAGTATTTT. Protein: CASQDSTDTQYF.

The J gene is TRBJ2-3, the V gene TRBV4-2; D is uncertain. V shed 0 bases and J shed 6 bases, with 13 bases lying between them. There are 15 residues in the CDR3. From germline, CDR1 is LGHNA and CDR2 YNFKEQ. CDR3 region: CASSQDYLIKDTQYF. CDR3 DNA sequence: TGTGCCAGCAGCCAAGATTACCTAATTAAGGATACGCAGTATTTT.

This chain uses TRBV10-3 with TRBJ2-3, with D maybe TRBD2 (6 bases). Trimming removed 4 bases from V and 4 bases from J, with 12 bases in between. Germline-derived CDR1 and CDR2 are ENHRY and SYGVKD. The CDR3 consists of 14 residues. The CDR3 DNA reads TGTGCCATCAGTGCGGGCGGGGCTTCAGATACGCAGTATTTT. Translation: CAISAGGASDTQYF.

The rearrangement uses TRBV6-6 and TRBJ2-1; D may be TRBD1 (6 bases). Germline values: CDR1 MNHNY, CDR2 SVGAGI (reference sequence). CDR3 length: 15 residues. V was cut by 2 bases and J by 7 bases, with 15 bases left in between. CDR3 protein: CASSYGQAGTNEQFF. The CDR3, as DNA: TGTGCCAGCAGTTACGGCCAGGCTGGGACAAATGAGCAGTTCTTC.

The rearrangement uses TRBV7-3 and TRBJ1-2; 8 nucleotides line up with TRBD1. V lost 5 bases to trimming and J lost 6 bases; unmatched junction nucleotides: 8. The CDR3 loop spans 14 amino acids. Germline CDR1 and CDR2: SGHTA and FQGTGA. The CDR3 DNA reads TGTGCCAGCAGCCTGACAGGGGCCGAGAATGGCTACACCTTC. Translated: CASSLTGAENGYTF.

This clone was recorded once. CDR3 coding DNA: TGTGCCAGCCTAGACCCCGCCGGGTCGCAGTATTTT. Translated, it gives CASLDPAGSQYF. This chain joins TRBV7-9 and TRBJ2-3; no firm D call. V lost 8 bases and J lost 10, with 16 bases in between. There are 12 residues in the CDR3. CDR1 is SEHNR and CDR2 is FQNEAQ in the germline V gene (reference sequence).

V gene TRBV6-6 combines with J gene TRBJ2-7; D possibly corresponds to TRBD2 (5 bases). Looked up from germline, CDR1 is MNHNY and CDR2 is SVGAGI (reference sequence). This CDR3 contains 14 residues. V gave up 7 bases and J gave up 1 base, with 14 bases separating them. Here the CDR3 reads CASTPGEFSYEQYV. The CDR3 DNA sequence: TGTGCCAGCACTCCCGGGGAGTTTTCCTACGAGCAGTACGTC.

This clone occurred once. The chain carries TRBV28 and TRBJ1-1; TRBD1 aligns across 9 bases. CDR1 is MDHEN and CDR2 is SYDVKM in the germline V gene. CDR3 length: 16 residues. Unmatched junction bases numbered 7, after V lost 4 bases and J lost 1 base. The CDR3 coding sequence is TGTGCCAGCAGTTCCCTCCCGGGACAGGGGAACACTGAAGCTTTCTTT. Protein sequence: CASSSLPGQGNTEAFF. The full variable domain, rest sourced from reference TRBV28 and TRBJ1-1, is DVKVTQSSRYLVKRTGEKVFLECVQDMDHENMFWYRQDPGLGLRLIYFSYDVKMKEKGDIPEGYSVSREKKERFSLILESASTNQTSMYLCASSSLPGQGNTEAFFGQGTRLTVV.